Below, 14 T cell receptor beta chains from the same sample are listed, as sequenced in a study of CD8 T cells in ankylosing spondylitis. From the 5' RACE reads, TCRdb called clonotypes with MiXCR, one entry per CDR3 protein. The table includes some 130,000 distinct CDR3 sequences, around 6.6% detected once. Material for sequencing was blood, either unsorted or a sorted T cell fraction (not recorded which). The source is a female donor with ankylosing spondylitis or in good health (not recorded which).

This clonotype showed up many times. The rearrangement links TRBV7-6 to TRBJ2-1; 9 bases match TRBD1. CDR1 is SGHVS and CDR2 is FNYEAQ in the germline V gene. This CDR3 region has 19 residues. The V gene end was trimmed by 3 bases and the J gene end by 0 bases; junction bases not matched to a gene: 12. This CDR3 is CASSFRPPRQGDSYNEQFF. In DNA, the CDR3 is TGTGCCAGCAGCTTCCGACCACCCAGACAGGGGGACTCCTACAATGAGCAGTTCTTC. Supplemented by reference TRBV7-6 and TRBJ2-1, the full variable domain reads GAGVSQSPRYKVTKRGQDVALRCDPISGHVSLYWYRQALGQGPEFLTYFNYEAQQDKSGLPNDRFSAERPEGSISTLTIQRTEQRDSAMYRCASSFRPPRQGDSYNEQFFGPGTRLTVL.

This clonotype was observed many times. The CDR3 reads CASSFLSGGYLNEQFF. CDR3 nucleotides: TGTGCCAGCAGTTTCCTTAGCGGGGGTTATCTGAATGAGCAGTTCTTC. The chain couples TRBV6-2 or TRBV6-3 to TRBJ2-1, with 9 positions matching TRBD2. After removal of 4 bases from V and 7 bases from J, the junction contained 11 bases not matched to a gene. Looked up from germline, CDR1 is MNHEY and CDR2 is SVGEGT. CDR3 size: 16 residues.

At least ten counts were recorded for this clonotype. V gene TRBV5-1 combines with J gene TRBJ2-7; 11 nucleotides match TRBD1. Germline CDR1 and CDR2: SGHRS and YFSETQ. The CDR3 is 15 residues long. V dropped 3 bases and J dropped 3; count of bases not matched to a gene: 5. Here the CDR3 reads CASSWTGGEGYEQYF. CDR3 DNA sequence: TGCGCCAGCAGCTGGACAGGGGGCGAGGGCTACGAGCAGTACTTC.

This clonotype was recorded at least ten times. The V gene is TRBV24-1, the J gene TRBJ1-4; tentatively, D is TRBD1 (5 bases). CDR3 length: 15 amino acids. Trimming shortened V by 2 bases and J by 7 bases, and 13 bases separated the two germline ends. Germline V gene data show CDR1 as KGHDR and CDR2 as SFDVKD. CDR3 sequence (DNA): TGTGCCACCAGTGATTCGGTTAGGGGTACTGAAAAACTGTTTTTT. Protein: CATSDSVRGTEKLFF.

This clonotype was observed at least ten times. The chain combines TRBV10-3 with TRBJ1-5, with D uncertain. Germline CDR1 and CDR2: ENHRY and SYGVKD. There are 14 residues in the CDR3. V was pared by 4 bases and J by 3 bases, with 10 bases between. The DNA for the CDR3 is TGTGCCATCAGTGTGGACGGCCACAATCAGCCCCAGCATTTT. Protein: CAISVDGHNQPQHF.

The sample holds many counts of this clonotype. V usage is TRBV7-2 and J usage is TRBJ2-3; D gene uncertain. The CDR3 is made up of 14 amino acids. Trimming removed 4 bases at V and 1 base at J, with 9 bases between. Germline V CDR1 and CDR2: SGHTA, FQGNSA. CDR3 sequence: CASSSPVRTDTQYF. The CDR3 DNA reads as TGTGCCAGCAGCTCCCCAGTCCGCACAGATACGCAGTATTTT.

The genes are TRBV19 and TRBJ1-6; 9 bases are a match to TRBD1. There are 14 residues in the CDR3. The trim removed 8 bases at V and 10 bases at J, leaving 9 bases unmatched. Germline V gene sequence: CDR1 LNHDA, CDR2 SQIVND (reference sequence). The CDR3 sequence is CASRPWTGDSPLHF. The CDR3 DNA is TGTGCCAGTCGACCTTGGACAGGGGACTCACCCCTCCACTTT.

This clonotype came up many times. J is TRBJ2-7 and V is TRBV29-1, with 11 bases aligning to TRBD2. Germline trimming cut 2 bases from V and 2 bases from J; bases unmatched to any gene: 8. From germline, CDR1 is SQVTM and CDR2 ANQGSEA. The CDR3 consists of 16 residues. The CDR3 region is CSVEIPLAGEPYEQYF. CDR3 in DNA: TGCAGCGTTGAAATCCCACTAGCGGGGGAGCCCTACGAGCAGTACTTC.

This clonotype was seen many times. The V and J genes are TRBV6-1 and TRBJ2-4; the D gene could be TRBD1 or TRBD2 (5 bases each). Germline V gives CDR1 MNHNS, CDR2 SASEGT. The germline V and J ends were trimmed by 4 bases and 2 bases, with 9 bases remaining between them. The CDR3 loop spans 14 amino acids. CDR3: CASSVSGPKNIQYF. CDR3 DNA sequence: TGTGCCAGCAGTGTCTCGGGGCCCAAAAACATTCAGTACTTC.

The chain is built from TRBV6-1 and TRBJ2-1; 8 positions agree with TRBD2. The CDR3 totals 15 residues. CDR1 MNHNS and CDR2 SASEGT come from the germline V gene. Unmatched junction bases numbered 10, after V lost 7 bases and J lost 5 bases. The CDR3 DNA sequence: TGTGCCAGCAACAAGGGCGGGGGGTCCGACAATGAGCAGTTCTTC. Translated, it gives CASNKGGGSDNEQFF.

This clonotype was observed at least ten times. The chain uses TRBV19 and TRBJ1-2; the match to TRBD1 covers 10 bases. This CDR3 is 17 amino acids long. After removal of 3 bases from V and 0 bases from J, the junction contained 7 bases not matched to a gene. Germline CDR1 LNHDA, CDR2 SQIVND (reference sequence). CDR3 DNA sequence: TGTGCCAGTAGTATCTACGGGACAGGGGATGCTAACTATGGCTACACCTTC. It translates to CASSIYGTGDANYGYTF.

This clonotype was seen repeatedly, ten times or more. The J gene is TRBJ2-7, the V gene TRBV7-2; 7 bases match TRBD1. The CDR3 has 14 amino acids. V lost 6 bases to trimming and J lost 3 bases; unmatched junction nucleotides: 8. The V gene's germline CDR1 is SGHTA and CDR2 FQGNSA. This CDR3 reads CASSSRTGLYEQYF. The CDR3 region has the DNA TGTGCCAGCAGTTCTAGGACAGGTCTCTACGAGCAGTACTTC. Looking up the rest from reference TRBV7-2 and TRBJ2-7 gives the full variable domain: GAGVSQSPSNKVTEKGKDVELRCDPISGHTALYWYRQSLGQGLEFLIYFQGNSAPDKSGLPSDRFSAERTGGSVSTLTIQRTQQEDSAVYLCASSSRTGLYEQYFGPGTRLTVT.

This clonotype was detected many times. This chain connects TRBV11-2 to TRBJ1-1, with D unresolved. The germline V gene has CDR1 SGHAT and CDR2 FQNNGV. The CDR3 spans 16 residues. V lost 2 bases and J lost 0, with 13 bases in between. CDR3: CASSLIGQTLNTEAFF. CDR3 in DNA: TGTGCCAGCAGCTTAATTGGGCAGACCTTGAACACTGAAGCTTTCTTT.

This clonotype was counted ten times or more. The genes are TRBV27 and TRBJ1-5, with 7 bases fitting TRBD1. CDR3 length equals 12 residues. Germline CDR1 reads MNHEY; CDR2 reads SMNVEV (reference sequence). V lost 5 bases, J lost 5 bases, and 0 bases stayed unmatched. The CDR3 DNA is TGTGCCAGCAGTGGACAGGATCAGCCCCAGCATTTT. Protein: CASSGQDQPQHF.